This TCR beta chain was identified during a study of OX40 agonist ivuxolimab in advanced cancers. Libraries were prepared by immunoSEQ multiplex PCR; TCRdb keeps only in-frame clonotypes and omits some of them. Among tens of thousands of clones, approximately 90% were seen once, and the ten largest hold 0.72%. The CDR3 contains 14 residues. Germline CDR1 is MNHEY and CDR2 is SMNVEV (reference sequence). V was trimmed by 1 base and J by 5 bases, leaving 11 bases between them. The TCR was taken from an adult with an advanced solid tumor such as melanoma, head and neck, liver or kidney cancer. This chain uses TRBV27 with TRBJ2-5; the D is unclear. Specimen: CD4+ or CD8+ T cells sorted from blood, collected in a trial of the OX40 agonist ivuxolimab. The CDR3 DNA sequence: TGTGCCAGCAGTTTATGGCGTCAGTCGGAGACCCAGTACTTC. Amino acid sequence: CASSLWRQSETQYF.